The 24 T cell receptor beta chains listed next were all sequenced from one sample in a study of blood T cell repertoires in COVID-19. Sequenced by immunoSEQ multiplex PCR; TCRdb stores in-frame clones only, minus some. The sample lists just over 300,000 clones, 70% to 90% occurring once. The sequenced sample was PBMCs or T cells enriched from blood (not recorded which). The receptors originated from a man between 25 and 39 years old who had recovered from COVID-19.

The gene calls are TRBV28 and TRBJ1-1; 7 bases are a match to TRBD1. The CDR3 length is 12 residues. V shed 4 bases, J shed 4 bases, and the junction held 0 bases outside the gene matches. Germline CDR1 is MDHEN and CDR2 is SYDVKM. The CDR3 DNA reads as TGTGCCAGCAGTTCAGGGGGCACTGAAGCTTTCTTT. Protein product: CASSSGGTEAFF.

The V gene is TRBV19, the J gene TRBJ1-5; TRBD1 matches at 7 bases. The trim removed 10 bases at V and 6 bases at J, leaving 15 bases unmatched. Germline V gene data show CDR1 as LNHDA and CDR2 as SQIVND (reference sequence). The CDR3 extends over 15 amino acids. CDR3 amino acids: CAIGTVKGGSQPQHF. In DNA, the CDR3 is TGTGCCATTGGGACAGTGAAGGGTGGGAGTCAGCCCCAGCATTTT.

J is TRBJ2-5 and V is TRBV5-1, with D uncertain. The CDR3 contains 11 residues. Germline V gene lookup returns CDR1 SGHRS and CDR2 YFSETQ. V was shortened by 4 bases and J by 1 base, with 2 bases between the two germline ends. CDR3 in amino acids: CASSRQETQYF. CDR3 in DNA: TGCGCCAGCAGCCGCCAAGAGACCCAGTACTTC.

The genes are TRBV5-1 and TRBJ2-5; 11 bases line up with TRBD2. Losses at the gene ends were 2 bases for V and 5 bases for J; bases not matched to a gene: 5. The length of the CDR3 is 15 residues. In germline, CDR1 is SGHRS, CDR2 YFSETQ. This CDR3 is CASSLLAGAGETQYF. The CDR3 nucleotides read TGCGCCAGCAGCTTACTAGCGGGAGCTGGCGAGACCCAGTACTTC.

V and J are TRBV28 and TRBJ1-2; 11 bases map to TRBD1. Germline loops: CDR1 MDHEN, CDR2 SYDVKM. CDR3 size: 15 residues. J was trimmed by 0 bases and V by 8 bases; bases with no gene match: 5. Here the CDR3 reads CASRTGGGSNYGYTF. As DNA, the CDR3 is TGTGCCAGCCGGACAGGGGGCGGTTCTAACTATGGCTACACCTTC.

V is TRBV11-3 and J is TRBJ1-1; no firm D call. V was pared by 0 bases and J by 5 bases, with 7 bases between. The CDR3 spans 13 residues. Germline CDR1 SGHNT, CDR2 YENEEA. The CDR3 spells CASSLDPRTEAFF. The CDR3 nucleotides read TGTGCCAGCAGCTTAGATCCCCGGACTGAAGCTTTCTTT.

The V call is TRBV2, the J call TRBJ1-4; D remains ambiguous. Trimming removed 6 bases at V and 0 bases at J, with 11 bases between. The V gene's germline CDR1 is SNHLY and CDR2 FYNNEI. There are 15 residues in the CDR3. The CDR3 sequence is CASRGGVATNEKLFF. CDR3 bases: TGTGCCAGCAGGGGCGGGGTTGCAACTAATGAAAAACTGTTTTTT.

This chain joins TRBV6-5 and TRBJ2-7, with D possibly being TRBD2 (6 bases). Between the trimmed V and J ends, which lost 1 base and 6 bases, there was a span of 19 bases. Per germline, CDR1 MNHEY and CDR2 SVGAGI. The CDR3 consists of 16 residues. The CDR3 DNA reads TGTGCCAGCAGTTACTTCGATGGGAAGCCCGGGGGCGAGCAGTACTTC. Translating it yields CASSYFDGKPGGEQYF.

V and J are TRBV2 and TRBJ1-1; D not resolved. Germline assignment: CDR1 SNHLY and CDR2 FYNNEI. CDR3 size: 15 residues. V was pared by 0 bases and J by 1 base, with 9 bases between. CDR3: CASSEASGANTEAFF. In DNA, the CDR3 is TGTGCCAGCAGTGAAGCGAGCGGTGCGAACACTGAAGCTTTCTTT. The whole variable domain, filled in from reference TRBV2 and TRBJ1-1, reads EPEVTQTPSHQVTQMGQEVILRCVPISNHLYFYWYRQILGQKVEFLVSFYNNEISEKSEIFDDQFSVERPDGSNFTLKIRSTKLEDSAMYFCASSEASGANTEAFFGQGTRLTVV.

This clone has just one count. The chain combines TRBV28 with TRBJ1-4; D ambiguous. V was cut by 3 bases and J by 0 bases, with 8 bases left in between. The length of the CDR3 is 15 residues. Germline V CDR1 and CDR2: MDHEN, SYDVKM. The CDR3 here is CASSFLGATNEKLFF. In DNA form, the CDR3 reads TGTGCCAGCAGTTTTCTGGGAGCAACTAATGAAAAACTGTTTTTT. Drawing the rest from reference TRBV28 and TRBJ1-4, the complete variable domain is DVKVTQSSRYLVKRTGEKVFLECVQDMDHENMFWYRQDPGLGLRLIYFSYDVKMKEKGDIPEGYSVSREKKERFSLILESASTNQTSMYLCASSFLGATNEKLFFGSGTQLSVL.

The chain is built from TRBV18 and TRBJ1-2; TRBD1 aligns across 8 bases. J lost 8 bases, V lost 6 bases, and 8 bases had no gene match. Germline V gene sequence: CDR1 KGHSH, CDR2 LQKENI. The CDR3 spans 13 residues. CDR3 region: CASSPGTGIGYTF. CDR3 DNA sequence: TGTGCCAGCTCCCCGGGGACAGGAATCGGCTACACCTTC.

The chain has TRBV6-5 and TRBJ1-6, with D unclear. This CDR3 region has 13 residues. The V gene's germline CDR1 is MNHEY and CDR2 SVGAGI. V dropped 11 bases and J dropped 8 bases, with 16 bases sitting between them. DNA of the CDR3: TGTGCCTCAAGAGAGGGTTTCGATTCACCCCTCCACTTT. It yields the protein CASREGFDSPLHF.

The chain carries TRBV29-1 and TRBJ2-2, with a possible D match to TRBD1 (6 bases). Between the trimmed V and J ends, which lost 7 bases and 4 bases, there was a span of 16 bases. CDR1 and CDR2 (germline): SQVTM, ANQGSEA. CDR3 size: 14 residues. The CDR3 region is CSAEGPTGTGELFF. DNA for the CDR3: TGCAGCGCTGAGGGACCGACAGGCACCGGGGAGCTGTTTTTT.

The chain uses TRBV5-4 and TRBJ2-3; 8 bases are shared with TRBD2. The length of the CDR3 is 16 residues. Germline V gives CDR1 SGHNT, CDR2 YYREEE (reference sequence). The junction had 11 bases not matched to a gene; V was cut back by 3 bases and J by 5 bases. The CDR3 sequence is CASSSAGTRSVDTQYF. The CDR3 DNA is TGTGCCAGCAGCTCTGCCGGGACTAGAAGTGTAGATACGCAGTATTTT.

This clone has only one observation. CDR3 nucleotides: TGTGCCACCACCCCTATGTTAAGGACAGCGAACACCGGGGAGCTGTTTTTT. As protein: CATTPMLRTANTGELFF. J is TRBJ2-2 and V is TRBV6-2 or TRBV6-3; D might be TRBD1 (6 bases). Between the trimmed V and J ends, which lost 10 bases and 0 bases, there was a span of 21 bases. The CDR3 spans 17 residues. The germline V gene has CDR1 MNHEY and CDR2 SVGEGT.

V gene TRBV7-9 combines with J gene TRBJ1-1; 7 positions agree with TRBD1. Per the germline V gene, CDR1 is SEHNR and CDR2 is FQNEAQ (reference sequence). The CDR3 has 15 amino acids. With 5 bases clipped from V and 0 bases from J, the junction kept 6 bases outside the gene matches. The CDR3 DNA sequence: TGTGCCAGCAGCCCGGTACAGGGGATGAACACTGAAGCTTTCTTT. Residues: CASSPVQGMNTEAFF.

This chain uses TRBV5-6 with TRBJ1-2; possibly TRBD1 for D (6 bases). CDR1 is SGHDT, CDR2 YYEEEE, per germline. V lost 2 bases, J lost 8 bases, and 13 bases lay in between. CDR3 length: 13 amino acids. The CDR3, as DNA: TGTGCCAGCAGCTTACCTCAGGGGAGAGGCTACACCTTC. Its protein is CASSLPQGRGYTF.

This sequence joins TRBV6-6 and TRBJ1-1; tentatively, D is TRBD1 (6 bases). Germline values: CDR1 MNHNY, CDR2 SVGAGI (reference sequence). With 0 bases removed from V and 7 bases from J, the gap between germline ends came to 6 bases. This CDR3 is built from 12 residues. The CDR3 nucleotides read TGTGCCAGCAGTTACTCGACAGGTGAAGCTTTCTTT. It yields the protein CASSYSTGEAFF.

The chain's CDR3 is CASSLPDERWGQKWSTEAFF. In DNA, the CDR3 is TGCGCCAGCAGCCTACCCGACGAACGTTGGGGCCAGAAATGGAGCACTGAAGCTTTCTTT. The chain links TRBV4-1 to TRBJ1-1, with a possible D match to TRBD1 (5 bases). The CDR3 runs to 20 residues. Germline V CDR1 and CDR2: MGHRA, YSYEKL. V was trimmed by 4 bases and J by 4 bases, leaving 31 bases between them.

J is TRBJ1-2 and V is TRBV12-3 or TRBV12-4; D gene unclear. V lost 5 bases and J 3 bases, leaving 10 bases between the germline ends. The CDR3 has 13 amino acids. DNA for the CDR3: TGTGCCAGCAGTACATACCTAGACTATGGCTACACCTTC. Translation: CASSTYLDYGYTF.

The chain uses TRBV30 and TRBJ1-6; the match to TRBD1 covers 12 bases. Per the germline V gene, CDR1 is GTSNPN and CDR2 is SVGIG (reference sequence). The V segment lost 7 bases and the J segment 5 bases; nucleotides outside the gene matches: 9. The CDR3 runs to 16 residues. The CDR3 loop is CAYAGTGGINNSPLHF. The CDR3 DNA reads as TGTGCCTACGCCGGGACAGGGGGCATCAATAATTCACCCCTCCACTTT.

V is TRBV2 and J is TRBJ1-6; weak D call: TRBD1 (5 bases). There are 14 residues in the CDR3. V lost 7 bases and J 4 bases, leaving 11 bases between the germline ends. Germline V CDR1 and CDR2: SNHLY, FYNNEI. Written as DNA, the CDR3 is TGTGCCAGCACCGAACAGGTTTATAATTCACCCCTCCACTTT. It encodes CASTEQVYNSPLHF.

The V and J genes are TRBV19 and TRBJ2-4; weak D call: TRBD2 (7 bases). Between the trimmed V and J ends, which lost 4 bases and 6 bases, there was a span of 22 bases. This CDR3 region has 17 residues. Germline CDR1 is LNHDA and CDR2 is SQIVND (reference sequence). The CDR3: CASSRRGTGAEANIQYF. Written as DNA, the CDR3 is TGTGCCAGTAGTAGGCGGGGGACGGGGGCCGAGGCAAACATTCAGTACTTC.

The rearrangement links TRBV5-1 to TRBJ2-7; 8 positions match TRBD2. The ends lost 6 bases at V and 2 bases at J; junction bases unmatched: 28. Looked up from germline, CDR1 is SGHRS and CDR2 is YFSETQ. The CDR3 contains 21 residues. The DNA for the CDR3 is TGCGCCAGCAACAGCCTTGGAAGCATCGTGAGCGGGAGTCCCTTAACCTACGAGCAGTACTTC. Protein sequence: CASNSLGSIVSGSPLTYEQYF.